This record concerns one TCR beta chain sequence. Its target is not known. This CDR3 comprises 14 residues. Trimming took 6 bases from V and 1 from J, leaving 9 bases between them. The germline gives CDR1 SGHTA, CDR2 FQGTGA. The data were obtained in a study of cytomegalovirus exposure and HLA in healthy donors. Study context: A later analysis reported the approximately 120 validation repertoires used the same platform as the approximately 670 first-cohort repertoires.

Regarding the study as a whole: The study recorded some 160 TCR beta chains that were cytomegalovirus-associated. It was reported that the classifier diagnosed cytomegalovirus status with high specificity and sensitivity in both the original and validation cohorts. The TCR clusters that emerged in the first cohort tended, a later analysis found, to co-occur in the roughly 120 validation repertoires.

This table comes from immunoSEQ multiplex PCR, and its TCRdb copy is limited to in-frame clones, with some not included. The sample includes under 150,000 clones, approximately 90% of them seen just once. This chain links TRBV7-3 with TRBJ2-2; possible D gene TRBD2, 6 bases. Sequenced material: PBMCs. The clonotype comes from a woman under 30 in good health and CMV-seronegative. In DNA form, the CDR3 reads TGTGCCAGCAGTTCCGGGAGGAACACCGGGGAGCTGTTTTTT. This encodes CASSSGRNTGELFF.